The entry below gives a single T cell receptor (beta chain) sequence along with its context. This clonotype was seen repeatedly, ten times or more. No cognate antigen has been identified for it. No base quality information exists; no much larger clone differs at one position. The data belong to a study of blood T cells in healthy people across ages (dated by TCRdb to the mid-2010s). Turning to the overall study: In model experiments, roughly one uniquely barcoded TCR beta cDNA molecule per two T cells was captured by template switching. Using deep sequencing normalized with unique cDNA molecular identifiers, the study measured how TCR beta repertoire diversity changes with age. For two donors (one aged 18 to 29 and one aged 80 or older), the study analyzed two additional independent replicas of 1 million unique cDNA reads from the same blood draw. Donors were grouped into four age groups: young (average approximately 15 years), middle-aged (about 40), aged (around 60) and long-lived (around 80).

General findings and caveats noted by the study authors: Observed TCR beta diversity correlated strongly with the percentage of naive T cells measured by flow cytometry. Because the CMV infection status of the donors was unknown, age-related changes in expanded clonotypes may potentially have been confounded. Since profiling was done on bulk unsorted PBMCs, naive and antigen-experienced compartments could not be conclusively compared. The long-lived group showed more naive CD4+ T cells, fewer expanded clones and increased TCR diversity than the aged group, suggesting age selection. Estimates of total diversity based on one million sequenced T cells were considered lower bounds and underestimates. Observed TCR beta diversity per million T cells fell roughly linearly with age, and a significant reduction was already apparent by age approximately 40.

The library came from 5' RACE. The sequencer was an Illumina HiSeq 2500. A second roughly 6 to 11 cycle PCR used a sample-barcoded 5' primer and a J-beta primer mix. A template-switch 5' adaptor carrying 12 random nucleotides introduced a unique molecular identifier onto each TCR beta cDNA molecule. Each sample yielded at least 2.5 million CDR3-containing paired-end reads. First-strand cDNA was synthesized from all RNA with the Mint cDNA synthesis kit, primed by a TRBC-specific oligonucleotide. Following uracil-DNA glycosylase treatment, a first 18-cycle PCR with universal primers M1SS and BC2_uni_R was performed on all cDNA. The source study handled its data this way. For normalization, 1 million high-quality reads were randomly selected from each sample, with every read carrying a distinct molecular identifier. Reads sharing molecular identifiers were discarded rather than binned into consensus sequences. MiTCR, run with a Q25 quality threshold and the strictest error-elimination algorithm, handled CDR3 identification, clonotype clustering and error correction. A nonparametric unseen species model with Euler transformation was used to estimate a lower bound on total TCR beta diversity. TCRdb trimmed the raw reads at Q25, called clones with MiXCR and kept productive beta chains. Under each unique CDR3 protein, matching rows form one entry showing the most common genes and DNA. The V and J calls were determined by TCRdb, not by the authors. The sample table contains some 760,000 distinct CDR3 sequences; only one count was recorded for 25% of them. The ten top clones hold under 4.5% of the sample.

The approximately 41 donors, aged 6 to 90 years, were systemically healthy Caucasian individuals from Russia. Each donor gave ten milliliters of peripheral blood, drawn into EDTA-treated Vacutainer tubes. Ficoll-Paque density-gradient centrifugation was used to isolate PBMCs, with at least 7 million obtained per sample. Trizol reagent was used to extract total RNA from PBMCs, with at least 5 micrograms per sample. The percentages of naive CD45RAhigh/CD27high T cells were determined by flow cytometry on a PBMC aliquot from every donor. The germline V end is reduced by 6 bases and the J end by 4 bases; junction bases left unmatched: 4. The germline V gene (reference sequence) specifies LGHDT as CDR1 and YNNKEL as CDR2. From cysteine to phenylalanine, the CDR3 is 13 amino acids long. Only CDR3 DNA remains: 39 bases, in frame from the first base. Separately, the same data were catalogued under a study of T cells of mothers and their children. The second publication reports: Nine systemically healthy Caucasian individuals, comprising three mothers and their six children, were included as donors. cDNA synthesis consumed the entire amount of extracted RNA, loaded at about 1.6 ug RNA in each 15 ul reaction. In the second PCR, the M1S primer added sample barcodes and 2-4 random nucleotides. Over 8.5 million TCR beta CDR3 reads were obtained for each mother, and some 3 million reads were obtained for each child. Thymic selection shapes the output of TCR recombination in a similar way in related and unrelated pairs, and inherited differences have a minor effect. Normalized repertoire overlap in related mother-child pairs was always slightly higher than in unrelated mother-child pairs, but the difference was never significant. No persistent microchimeric T cell clones were found, with a detection sensitivity of approximately 100 clones per million clonotypes. Deep NGS was used in the study to compare the TCR beta repertoires of mothers and children and to look for features that separate related mother-child pairs from unrelated individuals. The mean age was roughly 44 +/- 4 years for the mothers and around 11 +/- 4 years for the children. Libraries were sequenced on Illumina HiSeq 2000 with 100+100 nt paired-end reads after adapter ligation with NEBNext reagents. To prevent cross-contamination, the mother and child libraries were prepared a month apart and were sequenced in separate runs. For each donor, somewhere between about 450,000 and 2,000,000 distinct TCR beta clonotypes were identified. Naive TCR beta clonotypes were estimated from low-frequency clonotypes matched to each donor's FACS-determined naive share, without sorting.

This clonotype originated in a boy aged 10-17 years in good health. The chain is encoded by TRBV3-1 joined to TRBJ1-2, and TRBD1 matches 8 of the central bases. Specimen: blood. The DNA sequence is TGTGCCAGCAGTCGTGGACAGGGCTATGGCTACACCTTC. Its translation is CASSRGQGYGYTF.